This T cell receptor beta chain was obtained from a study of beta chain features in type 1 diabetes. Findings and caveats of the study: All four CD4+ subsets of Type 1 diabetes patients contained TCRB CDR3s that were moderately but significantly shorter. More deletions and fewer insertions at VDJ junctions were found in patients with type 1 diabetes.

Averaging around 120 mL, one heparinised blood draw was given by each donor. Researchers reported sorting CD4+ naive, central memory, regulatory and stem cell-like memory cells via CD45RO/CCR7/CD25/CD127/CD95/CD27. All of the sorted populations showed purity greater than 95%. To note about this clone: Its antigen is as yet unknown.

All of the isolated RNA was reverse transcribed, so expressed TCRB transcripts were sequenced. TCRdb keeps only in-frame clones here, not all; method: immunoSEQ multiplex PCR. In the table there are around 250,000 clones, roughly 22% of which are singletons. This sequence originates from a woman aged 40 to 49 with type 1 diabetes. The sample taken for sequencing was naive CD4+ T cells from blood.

The CDR3 nucleotides read TGCGCCAGCAGCCTGGCCCAGCTCGGGGAAAAACTGTTTTTT. Translated: CASSLAQLGEKLFF. The V call is TRBV5-1, the J call TRBJ1-4; D call uncertain. Per germline, CDR1 SGHRS and CDR2 YFSETQ. CDR3 length equals 14 residues. V was clipped by 4 bases and J by 8 bases, with 15 bases between them.